Shown below are 25 T cell receptor beta chains from a single sample sequenced in a study of cytomegalovirus exposure and HLA in healthy donors. PCR primers comprised 60 Vbeta and 13 Jbeta primers. Only in-frame clones appear in the TCRdb table, and some are missing; sequencing was by immunoSEQ multiplex PCR. The sample contains 150,000 to 200,000 clones, roughly 80% of which appear only once. The specimen was PBMCs. Receptors originate from a woman in her thirties in good health and CMV-seropositive.

This clone was recorded a few times. The chain combines TRBV18 with TRBJ1-5; unclear D gene. V gave up 2 bases and J gave up 6 bases, with 11 bases separating them. The CDR3 extends over 14 amino acids. CDR1 KGHSH and CDR2 LQKENI come from the germline V gene. The CDR3 DNA is TGTGCCAGCTCACCAGTCGGAGGGTCTCAGCCCCAGCATTTT. This sequence encodes CASSPVGGSQPQHF. Full variable domain (remainder filled in from reference TRBV18 and TRBJ1-5): NAGVMQNPRHLVRRRGQEARLRCSPMKGHSHVYWYRQLPEEGLKFMVYLQKENIIDESGMPKERFSAEFPKEGPSILRIQQVVRGDSAAYFCASSPVGGSQPQHFGDGTRLSIL.

The V call is TRBV5-1, the J call TRBJ2-2; 7 nucleotides match TRBD1. CDR1 is SGHRS, CDR2 YFSETQ, per germline. This CDR3 has 16 amino acids. Losses at the gene ends were 4 bases for V and 2 bases for J; bases not matched to a gene: 8. As DNA, the CDR3 is TGCGCCAGCAGCCCCGGGACAGTTACTAACACCGGGGAGCTGTTTTTT. Protein product: CASSPGTVTNTGELFF.

V gene TRBV10-2 combines with J gene TRBJ2-6; 10 bases map to TRBD2. There are 16 residues in the CDR3. The germline V gene has CDR1 WSHSY and CDR2 SAAADI. The trim removed 6 bases at V and 2 bases at J, leaving 4 bases unmatched. This CDR3 is CASSVAGGTGANVLTF. The CDR3 DNA is TGCGCCAGCAGCGTAGCGGGGGGTACTGGGGCCAACGTCCTGACTTTC.

The V gene is TRBV7-8, the J gene TRBJ2-5, with D possibly matching TRBD2 (7 bases). The J call may be in error: the DNA end matches TRBJ2-7 better. CDR3 length: 14 amino acids. The germline CDR1 and CDR2 sequences are SGHVS and FQNEAQ. CDR3 bases: TGTGCCAGCAGCTTGGGGGGGGGCACCTACGAGCAGTACTTC. The encoded protein is CASSLGGGTYEQYF.

The CDR3 here is CASSDWRLAGGNEQFF. The CDR3 DNA is TGTGCCAGCAGTGATTGGAGACTAGCGGGGGGAAATGAGCAGTTCTTC. The J gene is TRBJ2-1, the V gene TRBV6-1; TRBD2 aligns across 13 bases. This CDR3 comprises 16 residues. J was trimmed by 7 bases and V by 3 bases; bases with no gene match: 6. CDR1 and CDR2 (germline): MNHNS, SASEGT.

This rearrangement joins TRBV6-1 to TRBJ2-7, with D possibly being TRBD2 (5 bases). Trimming removed 7 bases from V and 1 base from J, with 11 bases in between. Looked up from germline, CDR1 is MNHNS and CDR2 is SASEGT. CDR3 size: 13 residues. In DNA form, the CDR3 reads TGTGCCAGCAATCGGGGATTTTCCTACGAGCAGTACTTC. This sequence encodes CASNRGFSYEQYF.

V gene TRBV9 combines with J gene TRBJ2-5; 12 nucleotides line up with TRBD2. Germline values: CDR1 SGDLS, CDR2 YYNGEE. The CDR3 runs to 17 residues. Unmatched junction bases numbered 9, after V lost 4 bases and J lost 2 bases. The CDR3 sequence is CASSPRGLAGNQETQYF. The CDR3 nucleotides are TGTGCCAGCAGCCCTCGAGGACTAGCGGGAAATCAAGAGACCCAGTACTTC.

This clone came up once. The chain joins TRBV7-2 to TRBJ2-7; D possibly corresponds to TRBD1 (6 bases). The germline CDR1 and CDR2 sequences are SGHTA and FQGNSA. The germline V and J ends were trimmed by 4 bases and 3 bases, with 13 bases remaining between them. There are 14 residues in the CDR3. CDR3 loop: CASSSGTLNYEQYF. DNA for the CDR3: TGTGCCAGCAGCTCCGGGACACTAAACTACGAGCAGTACTTC.

The chain couples TRBV18 to TRBJ1-2, with a possible D match to TRBD1 (5 bases). Trimming stripped 3 bases from V and 4 bases from J, with 24 bases between. Germline V gene lookup returns CDR1 KGHSH and CDR2 LQKENI. The CDR3 runs 18 residues. The CDR3 nucleotides read TGTGCCAGCTCACCTCAGCTTAAACAGGTTCCTACCCTCTATGGCTACACCTTC. The encoded protein is CASSPQLKQVPTLYGYTF.

The chain uses TRBV28 and TRBJ1-2, with 8 bases fitting TRBD1. The germline CDR1 and CDR2 sequences are MDHEN and SYDVKM. V dropped 6 bases and J dropped 3; count of bases not matched to a gene: 9. The CDR3 is made up of 15 amino acids. CDR3: CASRESGGGYYGYTF. CDR3 nucleotides: TGTGCCAGCAGAGAGTCAGGGGGCGGCTACTATGGCTACACCTTC.

In its sample, this clone was seen a few times. This sequence joins TRBV7-9 and TRBJ2-5, with 8 bases lining up with TRBD1. The CDR3 length is 15 residues. CDR1 is SEHNR, CDR2 FQNEAQ, per germline (reference sequence). Germline trimming cut 1 base from V and 2 bases from J; bases unmatched to any gene: 3. CDR3 region: CASSLGTGIQETQYF. CDR3 coding DNA: TGTGCCAGCAGCTTAGGGACAGGGATTCAAGAGACCCAGTACTTC.

The V gene is TRBV11-2, the J gene TRBJ2-5; tentative D call: TRBD2 (5 bases). This CDR3 region has 14 residues. V was clipped by 1 base and J by 5 bases, with 11 bases between them. Germline CDR1 is SGHAT and CDR2 is FQNNGV. CDR3 DNA sequence: TGTGCCAGCAGCTTAGCGGGAATAGGGGAGACCCAGTACTTC. It is translated as CASSLAGIGETQYF.

V usage is TRBV6-5 and J usage is TRBJ1-1, with D uncertain. CDR1 MNHEY and CDR2 SVGAGI come from the germline V gene. The CDR3 is 14 residues long. The germline V and J ends were trimmed by 7 bases and 0 bases, with 12 bases remaining between them. The chain's CDR3 is CASNKAGMNTEAFF. CDR3 bases: TGTGCCAGCAATAAGGCGGGGATGAACACTGAAGCTTTCTTT.

This chain connects TRBV5-4 to TRBJ1-2, with D unclear. Trimming cost V 2 bases and J 9 bases, with 17 bases left between them. The length of the CDR3 is 14 residues. CDR1 is SGHNT and CDR2 is YYREEE in the germline V gene (reference sequence). The CDR3 loop is CASSFGASGPSYTF. The DNA for the CDR3 is TGTGCCAGCAGCTTTGGTGCGTCAGGCCCAAGCTACACCTTC. The full variable domain, its missing parts supplied by reference TRBV5-4 and TRBJ1-2, is ETGVTQSPTHLIKTRGQQVTLRCSSQSGHNTVSWYQQALGQGPQFIFQYYREEENGRGNFPPRFSGLQFPNYSSELNVNALELDDSALYLCASSFGASGPSYTFGSGTRLTVV.

The rearrangement links TRBV5-1 to TRBJ2-7; TRBD2 agrees at 15 bases. Trimming cost V 3 bases and J 2 bases; bases outside gene matches: 3. Germline-derived CDR1 and CDR2 are SGHRS and YFSETQ. This CDR3 has 16 residues. For the CDR3, the DNA is TGCGCCAGCAGCTCCTGGACTAGCGGGAGGGCCTACGAGCAGTACTTC. Translating gives CASSSWTSGRAYEQYF. The variable domain in full, with the rest retrieved from reference TRBV5-1 and TRBJ2-7, is KAGVTQTPRYLIKTRGQQVTLSCSPISGHRSVSWYQQTPGQGLQFLFEYFSETQRNKGNFPGRFSGRQFSNSRSEMNVSTLELGDSALYLCASSSWTSGRAYEQYFGPGTRLTVT.

The chain has TRBV28 and TRBJ2-3, with TRBD1 matching 8 bases. The germline CDR1 and CDR2 sequences are MDHEN and SYDVKM. The CDR3 contains 15 residues. Germline trimming cut 3 bases from V and 4 bases from J; bases unmatched to any gene: 6. The chain's CDR3 is CASSFYRGTADTQYF. CDR3 nucleotide sequence: TGTGCCAGCAGTTTCTACAGGGGGACCGCAGATACGCAGTATTTT.

The rearrangement joins TRBV29-1 to TRBJ2-3; D uncertain. CDR1 and CDR2 (germline): SQVTM, ANQGSEA. The CDR3 consists of 10 residues. Trimming shortened V by 8 bases and J by 5 bases, and 8 bases separated the two germline ends. CDR3 in DNA: TGCAGCACAATTGGAGATACGCAGTATTTT. Protein: CSTIGDTQYF.

V gene TRBV7-9 combines with J gene TRBJ1-2, with a tentative D call TRBD1 (5 bases). Germline CDR1 reads SEHNR; CDR2 reads FQNEAQ (reference sequence). V was pared by 2 bases and J by 6 bases, with 16 bases between. This CDR3 has 15 residues. The CDR3 coding sequence is TGTGCCAGCAGCTTAAGCATGTCCAGGGAGGATGGCTACACCTTC. It specifies CASSLSMSREDGYTF.

The rearrangement links TRBV25-1 to TRBJ2-1; no clear D gene. Trimming removed 6 bases from V and 2 bases from J, with 5 bases in between. Germline values: CDR1 MGHDK, CDR2 SYGVNS. CDR3 length: 12 amino acids. The CDR3: CASRLAYNEQFF. The CDR3 nucleotides are TGTGCCAGCAGGCTAGCCTACAATGAGCAGTTCTTC.

This clone was seen a single time. This chain uses TRBV6-5 with TRBJ2-4; D ambiguous. Germline V lookup: CDR1 MNHEY, CDR2 SVGAGI. The V end was cut by 8 bases, the J end by 7 bases, with 18 bases between. CDR3 size: 14 residues. This CDR3 is CASRSAVFGNIQYF. The CDR3 DNA follows: TGTGCCAGCCGTTCGGCGGTTTTTGGGAACATTCAGTACTTC.

The gene calls are TRBV7-9 and TRBJ2-7; weak D call: TRBD2 (6 bases). Trimming removed 5 bases at V and 7 bases at J, with 21 bases between. The CDR3 is 15 amino acids. CDR1 is SEHNR, CDR2 FQNEAQ, per germline (reference sequence). In DNA form, the CDR3 reads TGTGCCAGCAGCGTACCTTGGGCTGGGGCGGGGGAGCAGTACTTC. As protein: CASSVPWAGAGEQYF.

J is TRBJ2-5 and V is TRBV27; D gene unclear. The J call is doubtful: the DNA matches TRBJ2-7 better. The CDR3 length is 13 residues. Germline loops: CDR1 MNHEY, CDR2 SMNVEV (reference sequence). The CDR3 nucleotides are TGTGCCAGCAGTTTGGGCCGCGCCTACGAGCAGTACTTC. Amino acids: CASSLGRAYEQYF.

V is TRBV6-5 and J is TRBJ2-7, with TRBD1 matching over 9 bases. V lost 2 bases and J lost 7; bases outside the gene matches: 3. The CDR3 loop spans 13 amino acids. Germline V gene data show CDR1 as MNHEY and CDR2 as SVGAGI. CDR3 sequence: CASSYGTGSEQYF. In nucleotides, the CDR3 is TGTGCCAGCAGTTACGGGACAGGGAGTGAGCAGTACTTC.

The chain carries TRBV25-1 and TRBJ2-3; 8 positions agree with TRBD1. V was clipped by 8 bases and J by 4 bases; unmatched bases: 5. The CDR3 is 13 residues long. The V gene's germline CDR1 is MGHDK and CDR2 SYGVNS. CDR3: CASDRGWADTQYF. CDR3 nucleotides: TGTGCCAGCGACAGGGGATGGGCAGATACGCAGTATTTT.

The chain has TRBV29-1 and TRBJ2-3, with a weak D call TRBD2 (5 bases). The germline V gene has CDR1 SQVTM and CDR2 ANQGSEA. Deletions cut 4 bases from V and 3 bases from J, with 5 bases between. The CDR3 covers 11 residues. The CDR3 DNA follows: TGCAGCGTTGGGACTACAGATACGCAGTATTTT. Translation gives CSVGTTDTQYF.